Below, 13 T cell receptor beta chains from the same sample are listed, as sequenced in a study of response to subunit inactivated influenza vaccine. TCRdb ran MiXCR on the RT-PCR reads and lists one entry per CDR3 protein. The sample yields about 240,000 distinct CDR3 sequences, approximately 12% seen once. The sample here was non-naive T cells sorted from PBMCs, taken less than 15 days before vaccination. The receptors were gathered from a man in his fifties or sixties who received an inactivated influenza vaccine.

The rearrangement uses TRBV27 and TRBJ1-1; TRBD1 aligns across 10 bases. V trimming: 5 bases; J trimming: 5 bases; junction bases outside the gene matches: 5. CDR3 length equals 14 residues. Germline CDR1 is MNHEY and CDR2 is SMNVEV (reference sequence). The CDR3 here is CASSPRDRGTEAFF. The CDR3 coding sequence is TGTGCCAGCAGTCCCCGGGACAGGGGAACTGAAGCTTTCTTT.

J is TRBJ2-7 and V is TRBV6-2 or TRBV6-3, with 7 positions matching TRBD1. There are 14 residues in the CDR3. V lost 4 bases to trimming and J lost 1 base; unmatched junction nucleotides: 4. Germline V gene sequence: CDR1 MNHEY, CDR2 SVGEGT. In nucleotides, the CDR3 is TGTGCCAGCAGTTCCATGACAGGGTCCTACGAGCAGTACTTC. As protein: CASSSMTGSYEQYF.

This clonotype was seen a handful of times. The rearrangement links TRBV6-5 to TRBJ2-7, with 9 bases fitting TRBD2. The CDR3 has 15 residues. From germline, CDR1 is MNHEY and CDR2 SVGAGI. With 0 bases clipped from V and 4 bases from J, the junction kept 4 bases outside the gene matches. The CDR3 reads CASSYSTSGRYEQYF. Written as DNA, the CDR3 is TGTGCCAGCAGTTACTCGACGAGCGGGAGGTACGAGCAGTACTTC.

The table lists this clonotype with a few counts. CDR3 sequence reads: CASRPREKVYVEQFF. The CDR3 DNA sequence: TGTGCCAGCAGGCCGAGGGAAAAGGTTTACGTGGAGCAGTTCTTC. The chain uses TRBV12-3 or TRBV12-4 and TRBJ2-1, with D possibly matching TRBD2 (5 bases). The CDR3 has 15 amino acids. Trimming cost V 6 bases and J 10 bases, with 22 bases left between them.

This clonotype has at least ten counts. The J gene is TRBJ2-1, the V gene TRBV29-1; a possible D gene is TRBD2 (6 bases). Per germline, CDR1 SQVTM and CDR2 ANQGSEA. The CDR3 covers 12 residues. Trimming removed 3 bases from V and 8 bases from J, with 11 bases in between. The CDR3 sequence: CSVDSSGDEQFF. The DNA of the CDR3 is TGCAGCGTTGATAGCTCGGGGGATGAGCAGTTCTTC.

This clonotype has ten or more counts. The chain combines TRBV5-5 with TRBJ2-5; 8 bases map to TRBD1. CDR3 size: 15 residues. The ends lost 3 bases at V and 6 bases at J; junction bases unmatched: 10. Germline V lookup: CDR1 SGHKS, CDR2 YYEKEE (reference sequence). The CDR3, as DNA: TGTGCCAGCAGCTCGTTCGCCACAGGGGGAAAGACCCAGTACTTC. Translating gives CASSSFATGGKTQYF.

This sequence joins TRBV3-1 and TRBJ2-3; D might be TRBD1 or TRBD2, each matching 5 bases. V lost 1 base to trimming and J lost 2 bases, with 10 bases between them. This CDR3 spans 15 amino acids. Germline values: CDR1 LGHDT, CDR2 YNNKEL (reference sequence). The CDR3 protein is CASSQGDGATDTQYF. The CDR3, as DNA: TGTGCCAGCAGCCAAGGGGACGGGGCCACAGATACGCAGTATTTT.

This clonotype was recorded many times. The rearrangement links TRBV27 to TRBJ2-5; a weak D match, TRBD1 (6 bases). Germline V gene sequence: CDR1 MNHEY, CDR2 SMNVEV (reference sequence). The CDR3 runs to 14 residues. V gave up 4 bases and J gave up 4 bases, with 13 bases separating them. The chain's CDR3 is CASSSSGVIETQYF. The CDR3 nucleotides read TGTGCCAGCAGTTCTTCAGGGGTTATAGAGACCCAGTACTTC.

This chain joins TRBV6-5 and TRBJ1-1; TRBD1 matches at 10 bases. V shed 3 bases, J shed 1 base, and the junction held 11 bases outside the gene matches. The CDR3 sequence is 18 residues long. Germline CDR1 is MNHEY and CDR2 is SVGAGI. CDR3 bases: TGTGCCAGCAGTTATGTCGGTTCGACAGGGGGCGGGAACACTGAAGCTTTCTTT. This codes for CASSYVGSTGGGNTEAFF.

This clonotype appeared a few times. The chain links TRBV5-4 to TRBJ1-1, with no clear D. CDR3 length: 15 amino acids. V was shortened by 4 bases and J by 3 bases, with 16 bases between the two germline ends. Per the germline V gene, CDR1 is SGHNT and CDR2 is YYREEE (reference sequence). DNA of the CDR3: TGTGCCAGCAGCCCGGAACCGACTCAATACACTGAAGCTTTCTTT. Its protein product is CASSPEPTQYTEAFF.

The rearrangement joins TRBV4-3 to TRBJ2-5, with D uncertain. The CDR3 spans 14 residues. V dropped 1 base and J dropped 1 base, with 7 bases sitting between them. Germline V gene data show CDR1 as LGHNA and CDR2 as YSLEER. This CDR3 reads CASSQGVSQETQYF. The CDR3 nucleotides are TGCGCCAGCAGCCAAGGGGTTAGCCAAGAGACCCAGTACTTC.

This chain links TRBV20-1 with TRBJ2-7; D is unresolved. The germline gives CDR1 DFQATT, CDR2 SNEGSKA (reference sequence). V was shortened by 6 bases and J by 2 bases, with 11 bases between the two germline ends. The CDR3 contains 12 residues. The CDR3 coding sequence is TGCAGTGCCCCACACAGAACCTACGAGCAGTACTTC. Amino acid sequence: CSAPHRTYEQYF.

This clonotype was seen ten or more times. The rearrangement links TRBV19 to TRBJ2-2, with D possibly being TRBD1 or TRBD2 (5 bases each). Trimming stripped 5 bases from V and 7 bases from J, with 17 bases between. CDR3 size: 15 residues. Germline V CDR1 and CDR2: LNHDA, SQIVND (reference sequence). For the CDR3, the DNA is TGTGCCAGTAGTCCAAGGGACCTCTATAGCGGGGAGCTGTTTTTT. This translates into CASSPRDLYSGELFF.